This is a list of T cell receptor beta chains from one sample in a study of EBV T-cell therapy then PD-1 blockade in nasopharyngeal carcinoma. These TCRs are of unknown antigen specificity. Repertoires were generated with immunoSEQ multiplex PCR, while TCRdb's copy carries only in-frame clones and drops some. The table lists some 20,000 clones, about 87% of them singletons, with approximately 31% in the top ten. Sequenced material: CD8+ T cells from blood, taken at approximately day 64 from a patient whose treatment included autologous EBV-specific T cells and nivolumab. The receptors were sampled from a man aged 40-49 years with nasopharyngeal carcinoma. The CDR3 runs from the conserved cysteine through the conserved F or W. The D gene is left open where the match is weak. Rows may omit the clone size; those that give it use once, few, many or a size class.

v_gene	d_gene	j_gene	len	abundance	CDR3nt	CDR3aa
TRBV7-8	TRBD1	TRBJ1-2	16	-	TGTGCCAGCAGCTTGGCGGGGACAGGGTGGCGTTATGGCTACACCTTC	CASSLAGTGWRYGYTF
TRBV14	-	TRBJ2-1	13	medium-sized	TGTGCCAGCAGCCAAGATTCCCTAGGTGAGCAGTTCTTC	CASSQDSLGEQFF
TRBV4-1	-	TRBJ1-2	16	once	TGCGCCAGCAGCACACCGTATGGGCGTATTAACTATGGCTACACCTTC	CASSTPYGRINYGYTF
TRBV12-3/TRBV12-4	-	TRBJ2-7	13	-	TGTGCCAGCAGTTTTGGGTCAATCTACGAGCAGTACTTC	CASSFGSIYEQYF
TRBV6-5	-	TRBJ2-7	11	-	TGTGCCACTTTAAGGTGGGGAGAGCAGTACTTC	CATLRWGEQYF
TRBV27	-	TRBJ2-3	14	-	TGTGCCAGCAGTTTGTCTGGGTTTGCAGATACGCAGTATTTT	CASSLSGFADTQYF
TRBV10-3	-	TRBJ1-1	9	-	TGTGCCACGCCGACTGAAGCTTTCTTT	CATPTEAFF
TRBV9	TRBD1	TRBJ2-3	15	-	TGTGCCAGCAGCGCACGACAGGGTTCGACAGATACGCAGTATTTT	CASSARQGSTDTQYF
TRBV6-4	TRBD1	TRBJ2-6	17	few	TGTGCCAGCAGTTCAGGGACAGGGTTTACCGGGGCCAACGTCCTGACTTTC	CASSSGTGFTGANVLTF
TRBV3-1/TRBV3-2	-	TRBJ2-3	12	-	TGTGCCAGCAAAACTAGCACAGATACGCAGTATTTT	CASKTSTDTQYF
TRBV29-1	TRBD1	TRBJ1-3	15	-	TGCAGCGTTGAAGAGGGGACAGGGAGTGGAAACACCATATATTTT	CSVEEGTGSGNTIYF
TRBV6-1	-	TRBJ2-1	15	-	TGTGCCAGCAGTGAAGCGGGGGGCTCCTACAATGAGCAGTTCTTC	CASSEAGGSYNEQFF
TRBV2	-	TRBJ1-1	14	-	TGTGCCAGCAGTGGACCCGGGGGGGGCGCCGAAGCTTTCTTT	CASSGPGGGAEAFF
TRBV4-3	TRBD1	TRBJ1-5	18	-	TGCGCCAGCAGCCAAGACTGGGCAGGGGGGCGAAGCAATCAGCCCCAGCATTTT	CASSQDWAGGRSNQPQHF
TRBV15	TRBD2	TRBJ2-1	17	-	TGTGCCACCAGCAGAGATAGGGGACTACCCCCGTACAATGAGCAGTTCTTC	CATSRDRGLPPYNEQFF
TRBV3-1/TRBV3-2	-	TRBJ2-7	15	-	TGTGCCAGCAGCCGATCCCGGGACGCATCCTACGAGCAGTACTTC	CASSRSRDASYEQYF
TRBV5-1	TRBD1	TRBJ2-1	14	-	TGCGCCAGCAGCCTCTGGACAGGGCCTCATGAGCAGTTCTTC	CASSLWTGPHEQFF
TRBV6-2/TRBV6-3	TRBD1	TRBJ1-5	15	-	TGTGCCAGCAGTTACGGGACAGGGATCAATCAGCCCCAGCATTTT	CASSYGTGINQPQHF
TRBV7-8	TRBD1	TRBJ2-7	14	-	TGTGCCAGCAGCCCCTCGGGACAGGGAAACGAGCAGTACTTC	CASSPSGQGNEQYF
TRBV27	-	TRBJ2-7	13	-	TGTGCCAGCAGTTTGGTGATTTCCAACGAGCAGTACTTC	CASSLVISNEQYF
TRBV5-1	TRBD2	TRBJ2-3	17	-	TGCGCCAGCAGCTTACGACTAGCGGGGGGGCCAGTAGATACGCAGTATTTT	CASSLRLAGGPVDTQYF
TRBV7-9	-	TRBJ1-5	14	few	TGTGCCAGCAGCCGTCCGGGAGGGGATCAGCCCCAGCATTTT	CASSRPGGDQPQHF
TRBV6-4	TRBD1	TRBJ2-1	14	-	TGTGCCAGCGCCGGGACAGGGGGCAACGATGAGCAGTTCTTC	CASAGTGGNDEQFF
TRBV4-3	-	TRBJ1-3	15	medium-sized	TGCGCCAGCAGTAACGGACACTACTCTGGAAACACCATATATTTT	CASSNGHYSGNTIYF
TRBV27	TRBD2	TRBJ2-1	13	-	TGTGCCAGCAGTCATGGACTAGTCCGTGAGCAGTTCTTC	CASSHGLVREQFF
TRBV11-1	-	TRBJ1-3	13	-	TGTGCCAGCAGCTTCGACGAAGGAAACACCATATATTTT	CASSFDEGNTIYF
TRBV5-1	TRBD1	TRBJ2-1	13	-	TGCGCCAGCAGCTTGAGGGGGCCCGGTGAGCAGTTCTTC	CASSLRGPGEQFF
TRBV7-3	-	TRBJ2-1	13	few	TGTGCCAGCAGATCGGCCAGTAACAATGAGCAGTTCTTC	CASRSASNNEQFF
TRBV10-1	-	TRBJ1-2	17	-	TGCGCCAGCAGGACAGGTCTTGTCGGTCGAGCTAACTATGGCTACACCTTC	CASRTGLVGRANYGYTF